Following are 30 T cell receptor beta chains from one sample sequenced in a study of CD8 T cells in ankylosing spondylitis. TCRdb processed the 5' RACE reads anew with MiXCR; each CDR3 protein has one entry. This table holds hundreds of thousands of distinct CDR3 sequences, 20% to 25% found once. The sequenced sample was blood, either unsorted or a sorted T cell fraction (not recorded which). Receptors originate from a male donor with ankylosing spondylitis or in good health (not recorded which).

This chain connects TRBV7-9 to TRBJ1-2, with a tentative D call TRBD1 (6 bases). The CDR3 is 15 residues long. V was shortened by 3 bases and J by 3 bases, with 14 bases between the two germline ends. Per germline, CDR1 SEHNR and CDR2 FQNEAQ (reference sequence). The CDR3 region has the DNA TGTGCCAGCAGCTTGGCCAGGACAGTTTACTATGGCTACACCTTC. Amino acids: CASSLARTVYYGYTF.

This clonotype was detected only a few times. The rearrangement joins TRBV20-1 to TRBJ2-7; D might be TRBD1 (5 bases). The CDR3 has 15 residues. The ends were cut back, 0 bases at V and 5 bases at J, with 17 bases in the middle. Germline V lookup: CDR1 DFQATT, CDR2 SNEGSKA (reference sequence). The CDR3 sequence: CSARDGAGLTDEQYF. CDR3 nucleotide sequence: TGCAGTGCTAGAGATGGGGCAGGGCTTACCGACGAGCAGTACTTC.

This clonotype has just a few counts. The V and J genes are TRBV6-1 and TRBJ2-1; no definite D call. The CDR3 sequence is 12 residues long. Germline V gene data show CDR1 as MNHNS and CDR2 as SASEGT. With 0 bases removed from V and 14 bases from J, the gap between germline ends came to 11 bases. Here the CDR3 DNA reads TGTGCCAGCAGTGAAGCGGTCCGGCTGGAGTTCTTC. The encoded protein is CASSEAVRLEFF.

This chain uses TRBV5-1 with TRBJ2-3; no clear D gene. Germline V gene lookup returns CDR1 SGHRS and CDR2 YFSETQ. With 0 bases removed from V and 4 bases from J, the gap between germline ends came to 12 bases. There are 15 residues in the CDR3. The CDR3 bases are TGCGCCAGCAGCTTGGAAGGATTTGGCGCAGATACGCAGTATTTT. Its protein product is CASSLEGFGADTQYF.

For the CDR3, the DNA is TGTGCCAGCAGTTCCGACAGGAACACCGGGGAGCTGTTTTTT. Translated: CASSSDRNTGELFF. The chain links TRBV12-3 or TRBV12-4 to TRBJ2-2; possible D gene TRBD1, 5 bases. Trimming took 4 bases from V and 1 from J, leaving 7 bases between them. The CDR3 runs 14 residues.

The chain has TRBV28 and TRBJ2-3; TRBD2 matches 9 bases. CDR3 length: 15 residues. CDR1 is MDHEN and CDR2 is SYDVKM in the germline V gene. V trimming: 10 bases; J trimming: 5 bases; junction bases outside the gene matches: 13. CDR3 residues: CATYSGSGGLDTQYF. Here the CDR3 DNA reads TGTGCCACGTATAGCGGGAGCGGGGGCCTAGATACGCAGTATTTT.

In its sample, this clonotype was seen a few times. The CDR3 bases are TGTGCCAGCAGCTGGGGGGAGAACTACGAGCAGTACTTC. Amino acids: CASSWGENYEQYF. The chain uses TRBV7-9 and TRBJ2-7; possible D gene TRBD2, 6 bases. The V end was cut by 4 bases, the J end by 3 bases, with 10 bases between. The V gene's germline CDR1 is SEHNR and CDR2 FQNEAQ (reference sequence). The CDR3 totals 13 residues.

This rearrangement joins TRBV12-3 or TRBV12-4 to TRBJ2-1; 7 bases align to TRBD1. The CDR3 covers 14 residues. The V segment lost 6 bases and the J segment 12 bases; nucleotides outside the gene matches: 14. The CDR3 loop reads CASSQDRFGLGQFF. The CDR3 coding sequence is TGTGCCAGCAGCCAGGACAGGTTTGGGTTAGGGCAGTTCTTC.

This chain joins TRBV20-1 and TRBJ2-5; 10 nucleotides align to TRBD2. The CDR3 is 15 residues long. Trimming at V came to 6 bases and at J to 2 bases, leaving 9 bases not matched to a gene. Germline V gene sequence: CDR1 DFQATT, CDR2 SNEGSKA (reference sequence). CDR3 DNA: TGCAGTGCGGCTTCTAGCGGGGGTAATCAAGAGACCCAGTACTTC. Translating gives CSAASSGGNQETQYF.

J is TRBJ2-1 and V is TRBV12-3 or TRBV12-4, with 7 positions matching TRBD2. The V and J ends lost 6 bases and 9 bases, in that order; junction bases with no gene match: 8. The CDR3 length is 13 residues. The DNA of the CDR3 is TGTGCCAGCAGGGGAAGCGGGGTCTCTGAGCAGTTCTTC. Its translation is CASRGSGVSEQFF.

This chain uses TRBV12-3 or TRBV12-4 with TRBJ2-5, with D perhaps TRBD1 or TRBD2 (6 bases each). There are 13 residues in the CDR3. V lost 6 bases, J lost 5 bases, and 13 bases lay in between. CDR3 sequence: CASREGGRETQYF. CDR3 DNA: TGTGCCAGCAGGGAAGGGGGGCGGGAGACCCAGTACTTC.

The rearrangement joins TRBV20-1 to TRBJ1-2; 8 positions match TRBD1. Germline trimming cut 3 bases from V and 4 bases from J; bases unmatched to any gene: 7. The CDR3 is 14 amino acids. Per germline, CDR1 DFQATT and CDR2 SNEGSKA (reference sequence). CDR3: CSASETGVVYGYTF. In DNA form, the CDR3 reads TGCAGTGCTAGTGAGACAGGGGTCGTCTATGGCTACACCTTC.

This clonotype was seen more than once but under ten times. V and J are TRBV27 and TRBJ2-7, with D possibly being TRBD1 or TRBD2 (5 bases each). The CDR3 totals 14 residues. V lost 4 bases to trimming and J lost 0 bases, with 10 bases between them. In germline, CDR1 is MNHEY, CDR2 SMNVEV (reference sequence). This chain's CDR3 is CASSWDLSSYEQYF. CDR3 DNA sequence: TGTGCCAGCAGTTGGGACCTTAGCTCCTACGAGCAGTACTTC.

This clonotype has only a few counts. V gene TRBV10-2 combines with J gene TRBJ1-2; the D is unclear. V was pared by 4 bases and J by 3 bases, with 6 bases between. The CDR3 contains 12 residues. From germline, CDR1 is WSHSY and CDR2 SAAADI. CDR3 DNA: TGCGCCAGCAGTGCGACCGACTATGGCTACACCTTC. The encoded protein is CASSATDYGYTF.

V usage is TRBV12-3 or TRBV12-4 and J usage is TRBJ2-1; unclear D gene. This CDR3 has 14 residues. Trimming removed 1 base at V and 5 bases at J, with 9 bases between. CDR3 bases: TGTGCCAGCAGTTTAGGTGTGGCGAACAATGAGCAGTTCTTC. The encoded protein is CASSLGVANNEQFF.

The chain combines TRBV6-4 with TRBJ2-1; a possible D gene is TRBD2 (6 bases). Trimming removed 2 bases from V and 5 bases from J, with 10 bases in between. Germline V CDR1 and CDR2: MRHNA, SNTAGT. The CDR3 has 14 amino acids. The CDR3 nucleotides read TGTGCCAGCAGTGACCTGGCGGGACACAATGAGCAGTTCTTC. This codes for CASSDLAGHNEQFF.

The table lists this clonotype with many counts. J is TRBJ1-3 and V is TRBV13; D might be TRBD1 (5 bases). Germline V lookup: CDR1 PRHDT, CDR2 FYEKMQ (reference sequence). CDR3 length equals 17 residues. The ends were cut back, 2 bases at V and 2 bases at J, with 16 bases in the middle. CDR3: CASSLPPGPSPGNTIYF. The CDR3 bases are TGTGCCAGCAGCTTACCCCCGGGGCCAAGCCCTGGAAACACCATATATTTT.

In its sample, this clonotype was seen a few times. The V and J genes are TRBV6-5 and TRBJ1-2, with TRBD1 matching 12 bases. V was pared by 0 bases and J by 8 bases, with 7 bases of the junction left unmatched. In germline, CDR1 is MNHEY, CDR2 SVGAGI. This CDR3 comprises 16 residues. The DNA for the CDR3 is TGTGCCAGCAGTTACTCATGGGGACAGGGGGCCCAAGGCTACACCTTC. This translates into CASSYSWGQGAQGYTF.

This sequence joins TRBV11-2 and TRBJ2-7; no clear D. Per germline, CDR1 SGHAT and CDR2 FQNNGV. This CDR3 is 14 amino acids long. V gave up 5 bases and J gave up 12 bases, with 23 bases separating them. The CDR3: CASSPRPGVATSYF. CDR3 in DNA: TGTGCCAGCAGCCCGCGACCTGGAGTCGCTACTTCGTACTTC.

The J gene is TRBJ2-1, the V gene TRBV7-9; the match to TRBD2 covers 7 bases. Germline loops: CDR1 SEHNR, CDR2 FQNEAQ (reference sequence). Germline trimming cut 8 bases from V and 4 bases from J; bases unmatched to any gene: 14. The CDR3 loop spans 16 amino acids. Here the CDR3 reads CASPGGLGAPYNEQFF. For the CDR3, the DNA is TGTGCCAGCCCGGGAGGACTAGGCGCCCCTTACAATGAGCAGTTCTTC.

This clonotype was observed a few times. The V and J genes are TRBV12-3 or TRBV12-4 and TRBJ2-2, with D perhaps matching TRBD1 (6 bases). This CDR3 contains 15 residues. The V and J ends lost 0 bases and 4 bases respectively, with 9 bases between them. As DNA, the CDR3 is TGTGCCAGCAGTTTAGCGGGGGCCCCCACCGGGGAGCTGTTTTTT. Translated: CASSLAGAPTGELFF.

This clonotype was detected only a few times. The CDR3 spells CASSPHFYGGLVEGVNTGELFF. The CDR3 nucleotides are TGTGCCAGCAGCCCTCATTTTTACGGCGGGTTGGTGGAGGGTGTTAACACCGGGGAGCTGTTTTTT. The rearrangement joins TRBV4-2 to TRBJ2-2; TRBD2 is a possible D gene (6 bases). The CDR3 loop spans 22 amino acids. V was pared by 4 bases and J by 2 bases, with 32 bases between. Looked up from germline, CDR1 is LGHNA and CDR2 is YNFKEQ.

This sequence joins TRBV2 and TRBJ2-3, with 7 nucleotides matching TRBD2. Germline CDR1 SNHLY, CDR2 FYNNEI. This CDR3 has 14 amino acids. J gave up 3 bases and V 1 base, and 1 base lay outside the gene matches. The chain's CDR3 is CASSEGTRTDTQYF. In DNA form, the CDR3 reads TGTGCCAGCAGTGAAGGGACTAGAACAGATACGCAGTATTTT.

This sequence joins TRBV29-1 and TRBJ2-1; 9 bases are shared with TRBD2. Germline V gene sequence: CDR1 SQVTM, CDR2 ANQGSEA. There are 17 residues in the CDR3. Losses at the gene ends were 2 bases for V and 9 bases for J; bases not matched to a gene: 17. CDR3 sequence: CSVEFGGGAGGPGEQFF. CDR3 bases: TGCAGCGTTGAATTCGGAGGCGGGGCGGGGGGGCCCGGTGAGCAGTTCTTC.

This chain connects TRBV5-1 to TRBJ2-3; 11 bases agree with TRBD2. Losses at the gene ends were 1 base for V and 4 bases for J; bases not matched to a gene: 8. The CDR3 has 17 residues. Looked up from germline, CDR1 is SGHRS and CDR2 is YFSETQ. CDR3 in amino acids: CASSLLASGGPPDTQYF. The CDR3 DNA reads TGCGCCAGCAGCTTGTTGGCTAGCGGGGGGCCCCCAGATACGCAGTATTTT.

This clonotype has more than one count but fewer than ten. This chain links TRBV12-3 or TRBV12-4 with TRBJ1-5, with D perhaps TRBD1 (5 bases). CDR3 length: 17 amino acids. Between the trimmed V and J ends, which lost 4 bases and 2 bases, there was a span of 18 bases. The CDR3 DNA follows: TGTGCCAGCAGTTCAGGTTCAGGGCTACGGGGCAATCAGCCCCAGCATTTT. It is translated as CASSSGSGLRGNQPQHF.

This clonotype was found a few times. This chain links TRBV9 with TRBJ2-7, with a tentative D call TRBD2 (5 bases). This CDR3 is 15 amino acids long. V was trimmed by 0 bases and J by 2 bases, leaving 12 bases between them. Germline V gene sequence: CDR1 SGDLS, CDR2 YYNGEE. CDR3 in amino acids: CASSVAGSPTYEQYF. The DNA for the CDR3 is TGTGCCAGCAGCGTAGCGGGGAGCCCAACCTACGAGCAGTACTTC.

J is TRBJ2-1 and V is TRBV28; possible D gene TRBD2, 7 bases. Germline V lookup: CDR1 MDHEN, CDR2 SYDVKM. The CDR3 contains 13 residues. Between the trimmed V and J ends, which lost 8 bases and 7 bases, there was a span of 15 bases. CDR3 nucleotide sequence: TGTGCCAGCGTGGGGGGGCCTGAGAATGAGCAGTTCTTC. Its protein product is CASVGGPENEQFF.

The chain couples TRBV11-2 to TRBJ2-1, with D tentatively TRBD1 (6 bases). Trimming stripped 1 base from V and 8 bases from J, with 12 bases between. There are 14 residues in the CDR3. The germline gives CDR1 SGHAT, CDR2 FQNNGV. The CDR3 DNA follows: TGTGCCAGCAGCTTAGGCCAGGGGTTTGATGAGCAGTTCTTC. This gives the protein CASSLGQGFDEQFF.

This clonotype was counted a few times. This sequence joins TRBV9 and TRBJ2-1; TRBD1 or TRBD2 may be the D gene (5 bases each). CDR1 is SGDLS and CDR2 is YYNGEE in the germline V gene. V lost 2 bases to trimming and J lost 0 bases, with 18 bases between them. This CDR3 is built from 18 residues. CDR3 sequence (DNA): TGTGCCAGCAGCGTGACTGTGCGAGGGGTCAGCTCCTACAATGAGCAGTTCTTC. Translating gives CASSVTVRGVSSYNEQFF.